The source of this T cell receptor beta chain is a study of T cells after yellow fever vaccination. General study results and limits: Booster samples showed a return of most primary-vaccination clones (roughly 96% CD4, around 85% CD8). Just a small share of clonotypes turned up in the CD4 compartment as well as the CD8 compartment.

Trimming removed 6 bases from V and 6 bases from J; junction bases left unmatched: 1. CDR3 length: 12 amino acids. Germline CDR1 and CDR2: ENHRY and SYGVKD. One entry per CDR3 protein results from TCRdb running MiXCR on the 5' RACE reads. The data contain 300,000 or so distinct CDR3 sequences, almost 4% of them singletons. This clonotype was picked up a small number of times. The antigen remains undetermined. V and J are TRBV10-3 and TRBJ2-2, with 7 bases fitting TRBD1. The receptor's source is a man younger than 35 who received the YFV17D yellow fever vaccine. This specimen was PBMCs, taken 5 days after the yellow fever booster vaccination. The CDR3 region has the DNA TGTGCCATCAGGACAGGGTCCGGGGAGCTGTTTTTT. Translating gives CAIRTGSGELFF.